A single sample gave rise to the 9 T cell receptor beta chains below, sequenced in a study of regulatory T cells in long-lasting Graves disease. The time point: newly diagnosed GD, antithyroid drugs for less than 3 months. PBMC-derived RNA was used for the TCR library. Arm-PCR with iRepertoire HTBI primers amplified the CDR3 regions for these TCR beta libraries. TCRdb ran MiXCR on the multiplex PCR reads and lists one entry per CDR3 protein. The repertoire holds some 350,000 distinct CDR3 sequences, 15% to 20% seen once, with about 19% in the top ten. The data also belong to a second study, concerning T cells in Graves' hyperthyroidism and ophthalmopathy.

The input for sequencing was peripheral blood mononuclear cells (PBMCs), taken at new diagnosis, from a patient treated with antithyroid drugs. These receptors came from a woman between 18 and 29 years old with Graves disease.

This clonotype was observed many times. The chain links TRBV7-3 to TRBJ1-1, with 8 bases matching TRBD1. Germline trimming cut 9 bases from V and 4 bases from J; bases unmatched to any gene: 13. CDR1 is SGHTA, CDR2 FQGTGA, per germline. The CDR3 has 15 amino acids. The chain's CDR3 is CASPHGDRSGTEAFF. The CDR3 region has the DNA TGTGCCAGTCCGCATGGGGACAGGTCGGGCACTGAAGCTTTCTTT.

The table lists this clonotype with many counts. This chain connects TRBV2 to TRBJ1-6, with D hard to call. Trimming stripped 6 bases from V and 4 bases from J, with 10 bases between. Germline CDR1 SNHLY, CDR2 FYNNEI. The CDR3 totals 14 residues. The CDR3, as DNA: TGTGCCAGCAGCGTCCCGGCGTATAATTCACCCCTCCACTTT. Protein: CASSVPAYNSPLHF.

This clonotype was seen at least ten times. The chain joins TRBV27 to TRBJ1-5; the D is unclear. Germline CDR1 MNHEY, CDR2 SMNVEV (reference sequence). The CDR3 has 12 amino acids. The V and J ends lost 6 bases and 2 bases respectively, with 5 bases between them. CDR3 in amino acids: CASRVGNQPQHF. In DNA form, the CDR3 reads TGTGCCAGCAGAGTAGGCAATCAGCCCCAGCATTTT.

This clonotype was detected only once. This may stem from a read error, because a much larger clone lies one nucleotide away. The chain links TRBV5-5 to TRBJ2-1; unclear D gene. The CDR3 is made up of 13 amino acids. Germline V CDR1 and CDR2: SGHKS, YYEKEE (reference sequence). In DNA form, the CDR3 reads TGTGCCAGCAGCTTAGGCGTTACCAATGCGCAGTTCTTC. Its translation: CASSLGVTNAQFF.

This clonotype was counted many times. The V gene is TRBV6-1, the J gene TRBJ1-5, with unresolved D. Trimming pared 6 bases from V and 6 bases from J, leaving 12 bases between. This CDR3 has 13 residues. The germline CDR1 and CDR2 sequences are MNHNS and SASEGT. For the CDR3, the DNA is TGTGCCAGCAGAACAACCGAGGGTCAGCCCCAGCATTTT. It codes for CASRTTEGQPQHF.

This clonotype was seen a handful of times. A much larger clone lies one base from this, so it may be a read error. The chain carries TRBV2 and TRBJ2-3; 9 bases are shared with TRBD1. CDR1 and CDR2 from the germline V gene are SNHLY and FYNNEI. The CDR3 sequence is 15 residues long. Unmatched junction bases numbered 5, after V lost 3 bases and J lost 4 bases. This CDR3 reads CASSDMGQGADTQYF. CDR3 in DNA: TGTGCCAGCAGTGATATGGGACAGGGCGCAGATACGCAGTATTTT.

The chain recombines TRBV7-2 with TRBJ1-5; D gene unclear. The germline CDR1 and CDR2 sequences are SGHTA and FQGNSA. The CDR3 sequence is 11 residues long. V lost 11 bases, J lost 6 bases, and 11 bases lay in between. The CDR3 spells CASGLAQPQHF. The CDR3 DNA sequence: TGTGCCTCGGGCCTGGCTCAGCCCCAGCATTTT.

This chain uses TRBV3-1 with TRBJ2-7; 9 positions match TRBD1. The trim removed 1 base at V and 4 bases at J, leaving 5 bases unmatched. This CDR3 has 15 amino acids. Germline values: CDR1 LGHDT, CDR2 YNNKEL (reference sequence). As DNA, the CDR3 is TGTGCCAGCAGCCAAGTACAGGGGGCAAGGTACGAGCAGTACTTC. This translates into CASSQVQGARYEQYF.

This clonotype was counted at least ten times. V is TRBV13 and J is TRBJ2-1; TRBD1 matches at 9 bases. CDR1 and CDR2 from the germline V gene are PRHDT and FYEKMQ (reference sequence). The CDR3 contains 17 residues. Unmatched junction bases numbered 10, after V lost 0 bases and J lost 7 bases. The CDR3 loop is CASSLGGNRGRGNEQFF. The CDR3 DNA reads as TGTGCCAGCAGCTTAGGGGGTAACAGGGGGCGCGGGAATGAGCAGTTCTTC.